Reported below is one T cell receptor beta chain. Its target is unknown. V lost 3 bases to trimming and J lost 0 bases, with 15 bases between them. The CDR3 covers 16 residues. The germline V gene encodes CDR1 GTSNPN and CDR2 SVGIG (reference sequence). The data were taken from a study of shared clonotypes between healthy human individuals. At the level of the study: CD8 memory received one plate per donor, CD8 naive two, CD4 memory three and CD4 naive three.

CD8 cells classed as naive were CD45RO-negative and positively selected for CCR7, excluding terminally differentiated effector memory CD45RA+ cells. An assay was performed, and its level was deep. Here immunoSEQ multiplex PCR was the method, and the copy in TCRdb shows in-frame clones only, minus some. Of about 2 million clones in the sample, around 96% were seen once. Findings of the study overall: Clonotypes that were shared across four donors made up about 5.1% of naive CD4 clonotypes. The diversity represented, both genetic and in exposure history, was limited by few donors.

Sequenced sample: naive CD8+ T cells sorted from blood. The source is a man aged 18 to 29 in good health. The rearrangement uses TRBV30 and TRBJ1-3; D is possibly TRBD1 (5 bases). CDR3 sequence: CAWRWGVTFSGNTIYF. The CDR3 DNA reads as TGTGCCTGGAGGTGGGGGGTTACTTTCTCTGGAAACACCATATATTTT.